This T cell receptor beta chain stems from a study of blood T cell repertoires in COVID-19. Study at large: The United States, Italy and Spain supplied acute and convalescent COVID-19 samples. Sources were T cells, B-cell-depleted T cells, or PBMCs; the material itself was cDNA or gDNA.

Per the original methods: Counts of nucleated cells, estimated from reference gene primer amplification, were obtained. Only in-frame clones appear in the TCRdb table, and some are missing; sequencing was by immunoSEQ multiplex PCR. V, J and clone size were drawn from that table, and D and trimming were deduced from the DNA. The data contain approximately 300,000 clones, around nine tenths of them singletons. This clone was counted once. The sequence derives from a man aged 55-75 years who had recovered from COVID-19. Sequencing was done on a sample of PBMCs or T cells enriched from blood (not recorded which).

CDR3 region: CAWSSSGAYNEQFF. The CDR3, as DNA: TGTGCCTGGAGTTCAAGCGGGGCCTACAATGAGCAGTTCTTC. The rearrangement links TRBV30 to TRBJ2-1, with 7 bases matching TRBD2. CDR3 size: 14 residues. V was pared by 2 bases and J by 2 bases, with 3 bases of the junction left unmatched. CDR1 GTSNPN and CDR2 SVGIG come from the germline V gene (reference sequence).